These 13 T cell receptor beta chains share one sample of origin, sequenced in a study of T cell responses to AZD1222 COVID-19 vaccine. Sequencing used immunoSEQ multiplex PCR; TCRdb keeps in-frame clones, though not all of them. The table shows more than 85,000 clones, with roughly 90% occurring only once. The sample here was peripheral blood, taken on day 0 of MenACWY control vaccination. The receptors come from an adult in good health.

The chain links TRBV30 to TRBJ2-1, with 9 bases lining up with TRBD1. CDR3 length equals 13 residues. V shed 2 bases, J shed 8 bases, and the junction held 4 bases outside the gene matches. CDR1 is GTSNPN and CDR2 is SVGIG in the germline V gene (reference sequence). The CDR3 DNA sequence: TGTGCCTGGAGTCAAACAGGGGGCTATGAGCAGTTCTTC. It encodes CAWSQTGGYEQFF.

The chain recombines TRBV4-1 with TRBJ1-3, with a tentative D call TRBD1 (5 bases). The V and J ends lost 0 bases and 3 bases respectively, with 6 bases between them. From germline, CDR1 is MGHRA and CDR2 YSYEKL. The CDR3 consists of 14 residues. The DNA for the CDR3 is TGCGCCAGCAGCCAAGAGCAGGGTGGAAACACCATATATTTT. Protein sequence: CASSQEQGGNTIYF.

This rearrangement joins TRBV6-2 or TRBV6-3 to TRBJ2-7, with 10 nucleotides matching TRBD2. There are 17 residues in the CDR3. With 1 base clipped from V and 5 bases from J, the junction kept 11 bases outside the gene matches. Germline V lookup: CDR1 MNHEY, CDR2 SVGEGT. The CDR3 is CASSYFGLAVTRDEQYF. In DNA, the CDR3 is TGTGCCAGCAGTTACTTCGGACTAGCGGTGACCCGGGACGAGCAGTACTTC.

The gene calls are TRBV9 and TRBJ2-2; D may be TRBD1 (6 bases). Germline CDR1 reads SGDLS; CDR2 reads YYNGEE. V gave up 5 bases and J gave up 0 bases, with 14 bases separating them. This CDR3 is 16 amino acids long. CDR3 sequence (DNA): TGTGCCAGCAGTAGATCGGGACACGCGAACACCGGGGAGCTGTTTTTT. Protein product: CASSRSGHANTGELFF.

This clone was recorded a few times. The CDR3 DNA reads TGCGCCAGCAGCCAAGATGACTTAATGAACACTGAAGCTTTCTTT. This gives the protein CASSQDDLMNTEAFF. The chain is built from TRBV4-3 and TRBJ1-1; D uncertain. Trimming took off 0 bases at V and 0 bases at J, with 8 bases between the two ends. CDR3 length: 15 amino acids. Per germline, CDR1 LGHNA and CDR2 YSLEER.

Here the CDR3 DNA reads TGTGCCAGCAGTGAAGACTCCACCTACAATGAGCAGTTCTTC. It specifies CASSEDSTYNEQFF. This chain connects TRBV6-1 to TRBJ2-1, with no clear D. V lost 1 base to trimming and J lost 2 bases, with 6 bases between them. The V gene's germline CDR1 is MNHNS and CDR2 SASEGT. The CDR3 sequence is 14 residues long.

The chain uses TRBV11-2 and TRBJ2-7; 7 nucleotides line up with TRBD1. CDR3 length: 16 residues. V trimming: 1 base; J trimming: 7 bases; junction bases outside the gene matches: 13. CDR1 and CDR2 (germline): SGHAT, FQNNGV. CDR3 sequence: CASSLVGTVGLWEQYF. In DNA form, the CDR3 reads TGTGCCAGCAGCTTAGTTGGGACAGTTGGTTTGTGGGAGCAGTACTTC.

V and J are TRBV30 and TRBJ1-2; no clear D gene. The V end lost 4 bases, the J end lost 2 bases, and 8 bases lay between the germline ends. Per the germline V gene, CDR1 is GTSNPN and CDR2 is SVGIG (reference sequence). The CDR3 is 12 residues long. CDR3 protein: CAWTAGNYGYTF. CDR3 in DNA: TGTGCCTGGACCGCAGGAAACTATGGCTACACCTTC.

CDR3 sequence: CASSLAPGQGQFEPQHF. Here the CDR3 DNA reads TGTGCCAGCAGCTTAGCGCCAGGACAGGGACAATTCGAACCCCAGCATTTT. This chain uses TRBV7-9 with TRBJ1-5; TRBD1 matches 8 bases. After removal of 0 bases from V and 10 bases from J, the junction contained 14 bases not matched to a gene. Germline V gives CDR1 SEHNR, CDR2 FQNEAQ (reference sequence). This CDR3 has 17 amino acids.

The CDR3: CASSRKYQETQYF. The CDR3 DNA follows: TGTGCCAGCAGCAGAAAGTACCAAGAGACCCAGTACTTC. The rearrangement joins TRBV6-5 to TRBJ2-5; D not resolved. The CDR3 has 13 residues. The V and J ends lost 6 bases and 0 bases respectively, with 8 bases between them. Germline V gene sequence: CDR1 MNHEY, CDR2 SVGAGI.

The genes are TRBV7-2 and TRBJ2-5, with D maybe TRBD2 (7 bases). The CDR3 has 15 amino acids. V lost 4 bases, J lost 5 bases, and 17 bases lay in between. Germline CDR1 is SGHTA and CDR2 is FQGNSA. DNA for the CDR3: TGTGCCAGCAGCTGGGCGGGGGCCCGAGGCGAGACCCAGTACTTC. Protein product: CASSWAGARGETQYF.

This chain uses TRBV19 with TRBJ2-7; TRBD2 matches at 7 bases. J lost 1 base, V lost 2 bases, and 2 bases had no gene match. The CDR3 consists of 14 residues. Germline CDR1 is LNHDA and CDR2 is SQIVND (reference sequence). For the CDR3, the DNA is TGTGCCAGTAGTATACAGCGGGGATCCTACGAGCAGTACTTC. This encodes CASSIQRGSYEQYF. The whole variable domain, filled in from reference TRBV19 and TRBJ2-7, reads DGGITQSPKYLFRKEGQNVTLSCEQNLNHDAMYWYRQDPGQGLRLIYYSQIVNDFQKGDIAEGYSVSREKKESFPLTVTSAQKNPTAFYLCASSIQRGSYEQYFGPGTRLTVT.

The gene calls are TRBV4-2 and TRBJ1-2; D not resolved. Germline V gives CDR1 LGHNA, CDR2 YNFKEQ. Trimming shortened V by 0 bases and J by 7 bases, and 15 bases separated the two germline ends. This CDR3 is 15 amino acids long. CDR3 DNA sequence: TGTGCCAGCAGCCAAGACCTAGGGCGGCGGGGTGGCTACACCTTC. Its protein is CASSQDLGRRGGYTF.